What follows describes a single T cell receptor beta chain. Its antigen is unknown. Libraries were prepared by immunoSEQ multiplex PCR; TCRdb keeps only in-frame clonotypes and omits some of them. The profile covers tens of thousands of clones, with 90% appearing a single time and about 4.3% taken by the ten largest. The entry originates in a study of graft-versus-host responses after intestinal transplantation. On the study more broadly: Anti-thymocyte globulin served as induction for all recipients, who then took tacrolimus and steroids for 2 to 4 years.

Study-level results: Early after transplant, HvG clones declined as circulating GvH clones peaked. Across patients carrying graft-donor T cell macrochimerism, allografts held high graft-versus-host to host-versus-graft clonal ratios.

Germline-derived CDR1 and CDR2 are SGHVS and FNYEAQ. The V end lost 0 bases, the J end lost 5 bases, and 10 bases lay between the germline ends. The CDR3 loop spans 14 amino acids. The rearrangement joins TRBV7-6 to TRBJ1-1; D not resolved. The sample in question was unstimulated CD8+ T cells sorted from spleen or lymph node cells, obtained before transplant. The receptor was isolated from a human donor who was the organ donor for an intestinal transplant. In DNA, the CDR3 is TGTGCCAGCAGCTTAGCGGAGGGTTCGACTGAAGCTTTCTTT. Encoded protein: CASSLAEGSTEAFF.